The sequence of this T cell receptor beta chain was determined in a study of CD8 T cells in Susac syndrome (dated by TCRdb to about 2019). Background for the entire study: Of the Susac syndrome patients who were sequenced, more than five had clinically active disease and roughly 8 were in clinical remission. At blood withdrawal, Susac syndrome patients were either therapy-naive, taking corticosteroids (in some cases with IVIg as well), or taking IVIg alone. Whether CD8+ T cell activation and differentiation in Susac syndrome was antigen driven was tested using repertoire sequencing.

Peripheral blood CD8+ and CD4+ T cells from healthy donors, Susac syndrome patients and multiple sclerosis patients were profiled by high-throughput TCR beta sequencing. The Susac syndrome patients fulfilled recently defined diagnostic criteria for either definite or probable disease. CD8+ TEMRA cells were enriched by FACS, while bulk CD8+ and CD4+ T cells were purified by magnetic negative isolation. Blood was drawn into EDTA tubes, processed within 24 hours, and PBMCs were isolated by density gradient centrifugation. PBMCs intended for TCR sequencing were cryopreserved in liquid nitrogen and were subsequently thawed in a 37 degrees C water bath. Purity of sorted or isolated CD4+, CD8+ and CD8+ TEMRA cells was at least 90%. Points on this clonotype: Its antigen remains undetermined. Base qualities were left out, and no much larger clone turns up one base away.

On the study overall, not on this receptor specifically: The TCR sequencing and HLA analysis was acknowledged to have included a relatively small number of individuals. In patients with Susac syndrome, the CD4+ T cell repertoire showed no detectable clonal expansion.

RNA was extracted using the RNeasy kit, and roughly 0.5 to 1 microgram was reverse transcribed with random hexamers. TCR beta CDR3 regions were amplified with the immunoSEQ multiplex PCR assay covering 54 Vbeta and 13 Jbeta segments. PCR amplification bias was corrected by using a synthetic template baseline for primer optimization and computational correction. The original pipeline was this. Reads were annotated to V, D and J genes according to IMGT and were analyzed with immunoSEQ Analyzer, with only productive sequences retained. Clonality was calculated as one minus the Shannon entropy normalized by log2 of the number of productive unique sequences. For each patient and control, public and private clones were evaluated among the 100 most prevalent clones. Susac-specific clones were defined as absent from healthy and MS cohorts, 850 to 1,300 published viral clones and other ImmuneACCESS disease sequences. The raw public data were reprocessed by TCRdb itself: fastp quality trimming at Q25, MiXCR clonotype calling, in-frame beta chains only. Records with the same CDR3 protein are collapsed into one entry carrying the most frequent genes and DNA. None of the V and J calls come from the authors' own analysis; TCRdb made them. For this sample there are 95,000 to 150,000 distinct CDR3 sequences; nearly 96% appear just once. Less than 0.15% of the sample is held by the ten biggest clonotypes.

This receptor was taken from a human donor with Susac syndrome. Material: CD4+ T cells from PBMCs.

The DNA sequence is TGTGCCAGCAGCCGGGACAGTAAGACCCAGTACTTC. It translates to CASSRDSKTQYF. The chain uses TRBV25-1 and TRBJ2-5, and TRBD1 aligns with 7 junction nucleotides. Taken from the germline V gene, the CDR1 and CDR2 loops are MGHDK and SYGVNS. V is trimmed back by 6 bases and J by 6 bases, and the junction contains 4 bases that no gene match accounts for. The cysteine opens and the phenylalanine closes a CDR3 of 12 amino acids. The sequence is cut down to CDR3 DNA, 36 bases in frame from base 1.